What follows are 16 T cell receptor beta chains derived from one specimen sequenced in a study of cytomegalovirus exposure and HLA in healthy donors. Primers included in the PCR were 60 Vbeta and 13 Jbeta primers. Assay used: immunoSEQ multiplex PCR; TCRdb lists only in-frame clones, some missing. The sample has about 160,000 clones, roughly 80% seen once. Specimen: PBMCs. The receptors shown here come from a man aged 30 to 45 in good health and CMV-seropositive.

This clone has just a few counts. The chain is built from TRBV28 and TRBJ2-3; 8 positions match TRBD2. The V gene's germline CDR1 is MDHEN and CDR2 SYDVKM. V lost 5 bases to trimming and J lost 5 bases; unmatched junction nucleotides: 6. The CDR3 has 14 amino acids. The DNA of the CDR3 is TGTGCCAGCAGTACTAGCGGAGGGGGAGATACGCAGTATTTT. Encoded protein: CASSTSGGGDTQYF. Full variable domain (outside the CDR3, taken from reference TRBV28 and TRBJ2-3): DVKVTQSSRYLVKRTGEKVFLECVQDMDHENMFWYRQDPGLGLRLIYFSYDVKMKEKGDIPEGYSVSREKKERFSLILESASTNQTSMYLCASSTSGGGDTQYFGPGTRLTVL.

The chain carries TRBV6-1 and TRBJ1-4; tentative D call: TRBD1 (5 bases). CDR3 length: 18 residues. Germline CDR1 and CDR2: MNHNS and SASEGT. Trimming stripped 0 bases from V and 3 bases from J, with 17 bases between. The CDR3 nucleotides read TGTGCCAGCAGTGAAGCGCGACAGAAGGGTGGGTCTAATGAAAAACTGTTTTTT. This sequence encodes CASSEARQKGGSNEKLFF.

V usage is TRBV5-4 and J usage is TRBJ2-2; 7 bases line up with TRBD1. Germline CDR1 SGHNT, CDR2 YYREEE (reference sequence). The CDR3 totals 15 residues. V was pared by 0 bases and J by 3 bases, with 2 bases of the junction left unmatched. The CDR3 is CASSLVTGDTGELFF. Here the CDR3 DNA reads TGTGCCAGCAGCTTGGTAACAGGGGACACCGGGGAGCTGTTTTTT.

The rearrangement links TRBV28 to TRBJ1-5, with D possibly matching TRBD1 (6 bases). The CDR3 extends over 13 amino acids. Germline V gene lookup returns CDR1 MDHEN and CDR2 SYDVKM. Trimming removed 5 bases from V and 4 bases from J, with 9 bases in between. CDR3 sequence: CASSRTANQPQHF. DNA of the CDR3: TGTGCCAGCAGTAGGACAGCTAATCAGCCCCAGCATTTT.

The CDR3 reads CASSFHGSYEQYF. CDR3 bases: TGTGCCAGCAGTTTCCACGGCTCCTACGAGCAGTACTTC. V usage is TRBV27 and J usage is TRBJ2-7, with unresolved D. The CDR3 is 13 amino acids. Germline CDR1 and CDR2: MNHEY and SMNVEV (reference sequence). The ends were cut back, 3 bases at V and 0 bases at J, with 6 bases in the middle.

The chain couples TRBV6-1 to TRBJ2-5; 7 bases match TRBD2. This CDR3 spans 17 amino acids. Germline assignment: CDR1 MNHNS and CDR2 SASEGT. J was trimmed by 2 bases and V by 2 bases; bases with no gene match: 11. The CDR3 sequence: CASSEFLGTTGQETQYF. In DNA, the CDR3 is TGTGCCAGCAGTGAATTTTTGGGGACTACAGGTCAAGAGACCCAGTACTTC.

This chain joins TRBV10-3 and TRBJ1-6; TRBD1 might be the D (6 bases). Germline V lookup: CDR1 ENHRY, CDR2 SYGVKD. CDR3 length: 16 residues. V lost 2 bases to trimming and J lost 2 bases, with 10 bases between them. CDR3: CAISEVGATYNSPLHF. As DNA, the CDR3 is TGTGCCATCAGTGAGGTGGGGGCTACCTATAATTCACCCCTCCACTTT.

The CDR3 reads CASSQDLPRSGELFF. CDR3 DNA sequence: TGTGCCAGCAGCCAAGATCTTCCCAGGTCCGGGGAGCTGTTTTTT. This chain joins TRBV14 and TRBJ2-2; D gene ambiguous. The CDR3 runs 15 residues. V lost 0 bases and J 6 bases, leaving 11 bases between the germline ends. CDR1 is SGHDN and CDR2 is FVKESK in the germline V gene.

The chain recombines TRBV4-3 with TRBJ1-1, with D unresolved. From germline, CDR1 is LGHNA and CDR2 YSLEER. The V end lost 0 bases, the J end lost 0 bases, and 14 bases lay between the germline ends. The CDR3 consists of 17 residues. The CDR3 region has the DNA TGCGCCAGCAGCCAAGATTTACGTAGAGTATTGAACACTGAAGCTTTCTTT. This translates into CASSQDLRRVLNTEAFF.

This clone turned up a few times. This rearrangement joins TRBV6-1 to TRBJ2-2; D gene unclear. Germline CDR1 reads MNHNS; CDR2 reads SASEGT. CDR3 length equals 15 residues. The V end was cut by 6 bases, the J end by 2 bases, with 13 bases between. The CDR3 loop reads CASSHRWANTGELFF. The CDR3 DNA reads TGTGCCAGCAGCCACCGGTGGGCCAACACCGGGGAGCTGTTTTTT.

This clone appeared a single time. The chain joins TRBV28 to TRBJ1-5; 7 nucleotides agree with TRBD1. The germline gives CDR1 MDHEN, CDR2 SYDVKM. The CDR3 totals 15 residues. J lost 2 bases, V lost 2 bases, and 3 bases had no gene match. The CDR3 sequence: CASSLRQGGNQPQHF. In nucleotides, the CDR3 is TGTGCCAGCAGTTTAAGACAGGGAGGCAATCAGCCCCAGCATTTT.

The V and J genes are TRBV27 and TRBJ1-1, with TRBD1 identical over 8 bases. The CDR3 contains 14 residues. Germline CDR1 and CDR2: MNHEY and SMNVEV (reference sequence). The V and J ends lost 5 bases and 4 bases, in that order; junction bases with no gene match: 6. This CDR3 is CASSLDRGATEAFF. In nucleotides, the CDR3 is TGTGCCAGCAGTCTTGACAGGGGCGCCACTGAAGCTTTCTTT.

Only one count was recorded for this clone. This chain connects TRBV7-2 to TRBJ2-2; D is ambiguous. Germline-derived CDR1 and CDR2 are SGHTA and FQGNSA. The CDR3 extends over 12 amino acids. Trimming stripped 4 bases from V and 6 bases from J, with 6 bases between. CDR3 coding DNA: TGTGCCAGCAGCTCCCAGGCCGGGGAGCTGTTTTTT. Protein sequence: CASSSQAGELFF.

The V call is TRBV27, the J call TRBJ2-2; perhaps TRBD1 as D (6 bases). This CDR3 spans 13 amino acids. Germline loops: CDR1 MNHEY, CDR2 SMNVEV (reference sequence). V was trimmed by 5 bases and J by 7 bases, leaving 11 bases between them. The CDR3 nucleotides are TGTGCCAGCAGTACCAGGGGATTCGGGGAGCTGTTTTTT. Encoded protein: CASSTRGFGELFF.

V usage is TRBV29-1 and J usage is TRBJ2-3; D possibly corresponds to TRBD1 (5 bases). Germline values: CDR1 SQVTM, CDR2 ANQGSEA. V lost 6 bases, J lost 2 bases, and 12 bases lay in between. CDR3 length equals 13 residues. CDR3 loop: CSVGHVLTDTQYF. The CDR3, as DNA: TGCAGCGTCGGACACGTGCTCACAGATACGCAGTATTTT.

V gene TRBV10-3 combines with J gene TRBJ1-4; D not certain. The CDR3 consists of 14 residues. Germline V lookup: CDR1 ENHRY, CDR2 SYGVKD. V lost 0 bases and J lost 7, with 9 bases in between. CDR3 region: CAISESAESEKLFF. CDR3 nucleotides: TGTGCCATCAGTGAGTCGGCGGAATCTGAAAAACTGTTTTTT.